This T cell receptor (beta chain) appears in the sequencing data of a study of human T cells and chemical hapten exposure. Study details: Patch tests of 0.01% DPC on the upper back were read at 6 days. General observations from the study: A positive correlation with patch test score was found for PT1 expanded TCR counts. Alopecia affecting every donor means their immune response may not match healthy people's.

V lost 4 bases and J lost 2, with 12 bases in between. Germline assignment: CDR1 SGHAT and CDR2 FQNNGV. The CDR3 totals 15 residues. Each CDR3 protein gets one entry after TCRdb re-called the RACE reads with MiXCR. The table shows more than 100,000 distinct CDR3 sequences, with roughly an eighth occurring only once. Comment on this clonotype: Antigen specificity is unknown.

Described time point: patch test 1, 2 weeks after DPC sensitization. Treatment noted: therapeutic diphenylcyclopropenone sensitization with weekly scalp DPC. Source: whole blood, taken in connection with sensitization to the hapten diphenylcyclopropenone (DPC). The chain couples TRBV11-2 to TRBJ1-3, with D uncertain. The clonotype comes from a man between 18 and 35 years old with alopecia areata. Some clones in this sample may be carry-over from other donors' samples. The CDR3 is CASSSLLGTGNTIYF. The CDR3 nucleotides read TGTGCCAGCAGCTCCTTGCTAGGTACTGGAAACACCATATATTTT.